The rows below give T cell receptor beta chains drawn from one sample of a study of CD8 T cells in Susac syndrome. TCRdb recomputed calls from the immunoSEQ multiplex PCR reads with MiXCR, one row per CDR3 protein. The sample carries about 300,000 distinct CDR3 sequences, 70% to 90% recorded once. Sequenced material: CD8+ T cells from PBMCs. The receptors stem from a human donor with multiple sclerosis. Both conserved end residues are part of each CDR3. Not every row has a clone size; where given, it reads once, few, many or a size class.

TRBJ1-5 | . | TRBV19 | CASTWEGNQPQHF
TRBJ1-1 | few | TRBV30 | CAWSVLNTEAFF
TRBJ1-1 | . | TRBV12-5 | CASGLVTDGNLFMNTEAFF
TRBJ1-1 | . | TRBV24-1 | CATSGGQWNTEAFF
TRBJ2-7 | . | TRBV10-3 | CAISVMTSYEQYF
TRBJ1-1 | . | TRBV30 | CAWILGQGITEAFF
TRBJ2-5 | . | TRBV28 | CASTRLEYQETQYF
TRBJ2-3 | . | TRBV9 | CASSAGYGDTQYF
TRBJ2-5 | . | TRBV28 | CASSPRPGRGPRETQYF
TRBJ2-7 | once | TRBV4-3 | CASSQGDPSGSLEGAYEQYF
TRBJ2-7 | . | TRBV11-2 | CASSPIIRDGSYEQYF
TRBJ2-7 | . | TRBV5-1 | CASNSPSSNTYEQYF
TRBJ2-1 | . | TRBV10-3 | CAISDLNQREGRNEQFF
TRBJ2-7 | . | TRBV12-3/TRBV12-4 | CASSLGHHEQYF
TRBJ2-1 | few | TRBV29-1 | CSGLGAGEQFF
TRBJ1-3 | once | TRBV14 | CASSGDISGNTIYF
TRBJ1-6 | . | TRBV11-2 | CASSLGWINNSPLHF
TRBJ1-6 | . | TRBV12-3/TRBV12-4 | CASSAGRALNSPLHF
TRBJ2-3 | . | TRBV29-1 | CSVDQGTTDTQYF
TRBJ2-7 | . | TRBV28 | CASSSSRGLSLTYEQYF
TRBJ2-1 | . | TRBV14 | CASSQGWTINEQFF
TRBJ1-2 | . | TRBV29-1 | CSVAGGANYGYTF
TRBJ2-6 | . | TRBV6-2/TRBV6-3 | CASSSIRAEEASGANVLTF
TRBJ2-3 | . | TRBV7-9 | CASSSSSGTSGTDTQYF
TRBJ1-5 | . | TRBV19 | CASNRTGQRNQPQHF
TRBJ2-2 | . | TRBV10-2 | CASSEGSGELFF
TRBJ2-1 | . | TRBV4-1 | CASSQDKRGFADEQFF
TRBJ1-1 | . | TRBV7-9 | CASSDWGQVGNTEAFF
TRBJ2-1 | . | TRBV4-2 | CASSQERAGGRNEQFF
TRBJ2-7 | once | TRBV29-1 | CSVLGTGPYEQYF
TRBJ2-7 | . | TRBV7-9 | CASSLGHWGYEQYF
TRBJ2-1 | . | TRBV5-4 | CASSLSNTANEQFF
TRBJ2-7 | . | TRBV20-1 | CSARGWGAYEQYF
TRBJ2-5 | . | TRBV12-3/TRBV12-4 | CASSFTMEGETQYF
TRBJ2-7 | once | TRBV2 | CASGSEQYF
TRBJ1-2 | . | TRBV27 | CASSLITGDDYGYTF
TRBJ1-5 | . | TRBV19 | CASTVGDQPQHF
TRBJ2-1 | . | TRBV13 | CASSLTGLAGPLREQFF
TRBJ2-3 | . | TRBV11-3 | CASSLGDDTQYF
TRBJ1-2 | . | TRBV3-1 | CASSQVVRTLSNYGYTF
TRBJ1-3 | . | TRBV9 | CASSPEGGQSSGNTIYF
TRBJ2-1 | once | TRBV12-3/TRBV12-4 | CASSYPRVDEQFF
TRBJ2-1 | . | TRBV6-2/TRBV6-3 | CASSYGTVEQFF
TRBJ1-5 | . | TRBV20-1 | CSARDNRENQPQHF
TRBJ2-3 | . | TRBV30 | CAWGGGGATDTQYF
TRBJ2-7 | . | TRBV20-1 | CSASITGQEVGEQYF
TRBJ2-1 | . | TRBV24-1 | CATSDLGTSQGDEQFF
TRBJ2-5 | . | TRBV15 | CATSSFTGTSGQETQYF
TRBJ2-1 | few | TRBV6-2/TRBV6-3 | CASSYFAGGRLDEQFF